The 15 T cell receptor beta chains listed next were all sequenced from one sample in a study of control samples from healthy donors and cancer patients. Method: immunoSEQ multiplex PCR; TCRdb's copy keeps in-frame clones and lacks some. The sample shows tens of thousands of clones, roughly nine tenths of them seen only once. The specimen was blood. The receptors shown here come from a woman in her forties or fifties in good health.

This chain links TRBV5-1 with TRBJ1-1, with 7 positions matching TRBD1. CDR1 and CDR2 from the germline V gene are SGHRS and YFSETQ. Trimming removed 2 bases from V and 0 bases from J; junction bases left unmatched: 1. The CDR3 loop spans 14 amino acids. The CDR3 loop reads CASSFGTVNTEAFF. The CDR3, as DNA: TGCGCCAGCAGCTTCGGGACAGTGAACACTGAAGCTTTCTTT.

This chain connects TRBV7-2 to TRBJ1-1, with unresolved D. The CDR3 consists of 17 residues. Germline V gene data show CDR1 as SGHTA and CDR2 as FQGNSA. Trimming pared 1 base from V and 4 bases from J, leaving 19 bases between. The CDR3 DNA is TGTGCCAGCAGCTTAGTTGGGTCAGTGGGCCGTGGCACTGAAGCTTTCTTT. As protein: CASSLVGSVGRGTEAFF.

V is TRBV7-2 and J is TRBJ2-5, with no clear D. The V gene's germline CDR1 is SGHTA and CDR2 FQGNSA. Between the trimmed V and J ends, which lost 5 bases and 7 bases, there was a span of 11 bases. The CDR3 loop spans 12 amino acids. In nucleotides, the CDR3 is TGTGCCAGCAGCCCCCCGGACCCGACCCAGTACTTC. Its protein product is CASSPPDPTQYF.

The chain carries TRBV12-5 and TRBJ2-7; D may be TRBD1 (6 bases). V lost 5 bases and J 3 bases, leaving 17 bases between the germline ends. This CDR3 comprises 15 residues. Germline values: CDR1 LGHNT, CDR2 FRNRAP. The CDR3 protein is CASGPWSRGNYEQYF. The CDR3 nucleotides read TGTGCTAGTGGTCCTTGGTCCAGGGGAAACTACGAGCAGTACTTC.

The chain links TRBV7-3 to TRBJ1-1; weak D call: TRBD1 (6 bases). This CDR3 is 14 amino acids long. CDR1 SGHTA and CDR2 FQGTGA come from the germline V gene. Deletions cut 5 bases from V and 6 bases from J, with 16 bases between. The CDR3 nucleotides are TGTGCCAGCAGCCCCCAGGCGGGGGCCGCTGAAGCTTTCTTT. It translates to CASSPQAGAAEAFF. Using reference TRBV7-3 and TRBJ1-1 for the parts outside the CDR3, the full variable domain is GAGVSQTPSNKVTEKGKYVELRCDPISGHTALYWYRQSLGQGPEFLIYFQGTGAADDSGLPNDRFFAVRPEGSVSTLKIQRTERGDSAVYLCASSPQAGAAEAFFGQGTRLTVV.

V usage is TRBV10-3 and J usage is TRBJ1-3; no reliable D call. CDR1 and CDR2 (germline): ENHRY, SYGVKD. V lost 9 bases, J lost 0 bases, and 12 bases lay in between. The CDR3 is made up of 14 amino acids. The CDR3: CAMGSVTSGNTIYF. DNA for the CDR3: TGTGCCATGGGTTCGGTGACCTCTGGAAACACCATATATTTT.

DNA of the CDR3: TGTGCCAGCAGCGTTACCCCTCGTGGTATCGGTCGATCACCCCTCCACTTT. Amino acids: CASSVTPRGIGRSPLHF. The V and J genes are TRBV7-9 and TRBJ1-6; D not resolved. The germline V and J ends were trimmed by 5 bases and 10 bases, with 24 bases remaining between them. CDR1 and CDR2 from the germline V gene are SEHNR and FQNEAQ (reference sequence). The CDR3 runs 17 residues.

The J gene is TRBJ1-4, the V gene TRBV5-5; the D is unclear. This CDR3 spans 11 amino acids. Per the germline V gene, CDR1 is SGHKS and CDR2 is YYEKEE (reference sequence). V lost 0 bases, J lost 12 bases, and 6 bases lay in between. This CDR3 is CASSLGPELFF. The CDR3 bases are TGTGCCAGCAGCTTGGGTCCCGAACTGTTTTTT.

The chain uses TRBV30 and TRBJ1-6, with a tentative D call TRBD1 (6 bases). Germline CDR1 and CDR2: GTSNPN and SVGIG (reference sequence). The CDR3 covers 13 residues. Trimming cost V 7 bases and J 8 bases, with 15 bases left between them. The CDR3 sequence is CAFRGQGHSPLHF. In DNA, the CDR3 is TGTGCCTTCCGGGGGCAGGGTCATTCACCCCTCCACTTT.

The chain's CDR3 is CASRYPVGEGNEQFF. Written as DNA, the CDR3 is TGTGCCAGCAGATATCCCGTAGGGGAGGGAAATGAGCAGTTCTTC. V is TRBV7-9 and J is TRBJ2-1; 7 bases align to TRBD2. Germline-derived CDR1 and CDR2 are SEHNR and FQNEAQ (reference sequence). Trimming removed 6 bases from V and 7 bases from J; junction bases left unmatched: 12. The CDR3 extends over 15 amino acids.

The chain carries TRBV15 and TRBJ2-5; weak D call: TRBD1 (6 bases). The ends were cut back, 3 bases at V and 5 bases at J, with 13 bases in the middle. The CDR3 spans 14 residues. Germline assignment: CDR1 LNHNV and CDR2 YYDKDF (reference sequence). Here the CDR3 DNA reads TGTGCCACCAGCAGCCAGGGGTGGAGGGAGACCCAGTACTTC. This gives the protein CATSSQGWRETQYF.

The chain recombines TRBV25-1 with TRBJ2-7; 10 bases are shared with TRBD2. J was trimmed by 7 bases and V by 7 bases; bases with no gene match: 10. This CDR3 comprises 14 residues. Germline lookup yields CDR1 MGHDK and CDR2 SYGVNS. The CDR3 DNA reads TGTGCCAGCACCCCTAGCGGGAGTCTCCGGGAGCAGTACTTC. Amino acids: CASTPSGSLREQYF.

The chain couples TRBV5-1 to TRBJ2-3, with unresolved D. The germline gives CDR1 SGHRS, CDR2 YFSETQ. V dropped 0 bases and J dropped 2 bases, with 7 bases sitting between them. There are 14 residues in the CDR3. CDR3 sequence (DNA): TGCGCCAGCAGCTTGGCACAGCTCACAGATACGCAGTATTTT. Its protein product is CASSLAQLTDTQYF.

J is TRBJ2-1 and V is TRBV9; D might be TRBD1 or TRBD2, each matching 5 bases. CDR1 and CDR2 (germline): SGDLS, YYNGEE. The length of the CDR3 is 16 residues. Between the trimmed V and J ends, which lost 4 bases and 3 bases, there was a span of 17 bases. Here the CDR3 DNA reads TGTGCCAGCAGCCCAACCGGGACCTCGTACTACAATGAGCAGTTCTTC. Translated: CASSPTGTSYYNEQFF.

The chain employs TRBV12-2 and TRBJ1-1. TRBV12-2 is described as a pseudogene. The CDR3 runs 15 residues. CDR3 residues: CASRLGRLPNTEAFF. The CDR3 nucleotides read TGTGCAAGTCGCTTAGGCCGGTTACCGAACACTGAAGCTTTCTTT.